The 15 T cell receptor beta chains in this list originate from one sample, sequenced in a study of glioma-infiltrating T cells. Using RNA template, CDR3s of TCR alpha and beta were amplified with iRepertoire arm-PCR. TCRdb re-analysed the multiplex PCR reads in MiXCR, keeping a single row per CDR3 protein. The sample has about 130,000 distinct CDR3 sequences; approximately 26% are singletons. Material for sequencing was glioma tissue, nonneoplastic brain tissue, or PBMCs (not recorded which). Every receptor here comes from a human donor with low-grade glioma or glioblastoma, undergoing nonglioma brain surgery, or in good health (not recorded which).

At least ten counts were recorded for this clonotype. The V call is TRBV27, the J call TRBJ1-1; 7 bases match TRBD1. Unmatched junction bases numbered 3, after V lost 0 bases and J lost 8 bases. The CDR3 runs to 13 residues. Germline V lookup: CDR1 MNHEY, CDR2 SMNVEV (reference sequence). The DNA of the CDR3 is TGTGCCAGCAGTTTATCCTGGGACAGAGAAGCTTTCTTT. Protein: CASSLSWDREAFF.

Concerning this clonotype: One junction end disagrees with the germline gene, perhaps due to a read error. The V and J genes are TRBV20-1 and TRBJ2-3; 10 positions match TRBD2. Germline V CDR1 and CDR2: DFQATT, SNEGSKA (reference sequence). CDR3 size: 11 residues. The CDR3 sequence: CSAAPSGGEIF. For the CDR3, the DNA is TGCAGTGCCGCTCCAAGCGGGGGGGAGATATTT.

This clonotype came up a few times. The chain couples TRBV6-8 to TRBJ1-5; D is uncertain. Deletions cut 8 bases from V and 0 bases from J, with 26 bases between. This CDR3 comprises 19 residues. The V gene's germline CDR1 is MNHGY and CDR2 SAAAGT. The DNA of the CDR3 is TGTGCCAGCGGCCGTCCTATGGGGTCCGGACTTTATAGCAATCAGCCCCAGCATTTT. Its protein product is CASGRPMGSGLYSNQPQHF.

This clonotype was observed a handful of times. The chain uses TRBV20-1 and TRBJ2-1; 10 bases fit TRBD2. The CDR3 length is 17 residues. With 2 bases clipped from V and 0 bases from J, the junction kept 7 bases outside the gene matches. Germline loops: CDR1 DFQATT, CDR2 SNEGSKA (reference sequence). The CDR3 reads CSARSAGGGSSYNEQFF. The CDR3 DNA follows: TGCAGTGCTAGATCAGCGGGGGGGGGGAGCTCCTACAATGAGCAGTTCTTC.

The rearrangement links TRBV7-9 to TRBJ1-1; D is uncertain. Germline-derived CDR1 and CDR2 are SEHNR and FQNEAQ (reference sequence). The CDR3 spans 14 residues. The germline V and J ends were trimmed by 2 bases and 2 bases, with 9 bases remaining between them. CDR3 DNA: TGTGCCAGCAGCTTAATAAATCCAAACACTGAAGCTTTCTTT. Residues: CASSLINPNTEAFF.

As to this clonotype: Given a much more abundant clone one base away, this may be a read error. The V call is TRBV20-1, the J call TRBJ2-3; 8 bases map to TRBD2. The germline V gene has CDR1 DFQATT and CDR2 SNEGSKA (reference sequence). This CDR3 has 17 residues. In nucleotides, the CDR3 is TGCAGTGCGCAGAACCCCTTCCAGCGGGGGAACACAGGTACGCAGTATTTT. Protein sequence: CSAQNPFQRGNTGTQYF.

In DNA form, the CDR3 reads TGTGCCAGCAGTTCCTTCGGGACAGGGAAAAATGAGCAGTTCTTC. Translating gives CASSSFGTGKNEQFF. The chain recombines TRBV27 with TRBJ2-1; 9 positions agree with TRBD1. With 4 bases clipped from V and 7 bases from J, the junction kept 8 bases outside the gene matches. Germline V gives CDR1 MNHEY, CDR2 SMNVEV (reference sequence). The CDR3 runs to 15 residues.

The rearrangement links TRBV15 to TRBJ1-5; D might be TRBD1 (6 bases). The CDR3 covers 16 residues. Germline-derived CDR1 and CDR2 are LNHNV and YYDKDF (reference sequence). The V and J ends lost 1 base and 7 bases respectively, with 17 bases between them. CDR3: CATSRVQGLSGQPQHF. The DNA of the CDR3 is TGTGCCACCAGCAGAGTTCAGGGGTTATCGGGGCAGCCCCAGCATTTT.

This CDR3 reads CASSQDLNIQETQYF. The CDR3 nucleotides read TGTGCCAGCAGCCAAGACCTGAACATCCAAGAGACCCAGTACTTC. This chain connects TRBV4-2 to TRBJ2-5; D is uncertain. V was clipped by 0 bases and J by 1 base, with 9 bases between them. The CDR3 has 15 amino acids. Germline CDR1 is LGHNA and CDR2 is YNFKEQ.

On this clonotype itself: A single base separates this from a much larger clone, so it may be a read error. The V call is TRBV7-9, the J call TRBJ1-1; D is unresolved. With 4 bases removed from V and 10 bases from J, the gap between germline ends came to 19 bases. Germline CDR1 reads SEHNR; CDR2 reads FQNEAQ (reference sequence). The CDR3 covers 14 residues. The CDR3 reads CASSSLETPLSAFF. Written as DNA, the CDR3 is TGTGCCAGCAGCTCCTTGGAGACTCCTTTATCAGCTTTCTTT.

The gene calls are TRBV19 and TRBJ1-5; TRBD1 matches 11 bases. Germline values: CDR1 LNHDA, CDR2 SQIVND (reference sequence). This CDR3 comprises 16 residues. The trim removed 5 bases at V and 10 bases at J, leaving 13 bases unmatched. CDR3 DNA sequence: TGTGCCAGTAGTCCGTGGACAGGGGGCCCCGAAGTACCCCAGCATTTT. It is translated as CASSPWTGGPEVPQHF.

This clonotype came up once. J is TRBJ1-1 and V is TRBV24-1; D is ambiguous. Deletions cut 7 bases from V and 4 bases from J, with 12 bases between. Germline loops: CDR1 KGHDR, CDR2 SFDVKD. This CDR3 has 13 amino acids. CDR3 nucleotides: TGTGCCACCAGAGGCCCTGGTAGCACTGAAGCTTTCTTT. Translated, it gives CATRGPGSTEAFF.

V gene TRBV6-1 combines with J gene TRBJ2-4; D is perhaps TRBD2 (6 bases). Trimming took off 8 bases at V and 8 bases at J, with 16 bases between the two ends. This CDR3 contains 13 residues. From germline, CDR1 is MNHNS and CDR2 SASEGT. The CDR3, as DNA: TGTGCCAGCCAGGACGGACTAAGGGACATTCAGTACTTC. This translates into CASQDGLRDIQYF.

This clonotype turned up a few times. V usage is TRBV20-1 and J usage is TRBJ1-5; 10 nucleotides align to TRBD1. The CDR3 contains 12 residues. V gave up 5 bases and J gave up 6 bases; unmatched junction bases: 1. CDR1 and CDR2 from the germline V gene are DFQATT and SNEGSKA (reference sequence). The CDR3 loop is CSAWDRGQPQHF. In DNA form, the CDR3 reads TGCAGTGCTTGGGACAGGGGTCAGCCCCAGCATTTT.

This clonotype was counted a few times. The chain links TRBV20-1 to TRBJ2-1, with TRBD2 matching over 8 bases. V was clipped by 6 bases and J by 7 bases; unmatched bases: 26. This CDR3 contains 19 residues. The germline V gene has CDR1 DFQATT and CDR2 SNEGSKA (reference sequence). The CDR3 is CSALGLAVGTSGGENEQFF. The CDR3 DNA reads TGCAGTGCCCTCGGCCTGGCCGTGGGAACCAGCGGGGGTGAGAATGAGCAGTTCTTC.